This is a list of T cell receptor beta chains from one sample in a study of blood T cell repertoires in COVID-19. This table comes from immunoSEQ multiplex PCR, and its TCRdb copy is limited to in-frame clones, with some not included. Of under 350,000 clones in the sample, around 85% were seen once. The sequenced sample was peripheral blood. The receptors stem from a woman in her 70s with acute or convalescent COVID-19. Both conserved end residues are part of each CDR3. The D gene is left open where the match is weak. Rows give clone size only sometimes, using once, few, many, or a class for an expanded clone.

CDR3 DNA: TGTGCCTGGAGTGTACCGGGAGTTAACTATGGCTACACCTTC
CDR3 protein: CAWSVPGVNYGYTF
V gene: TRBV30
clone size: -
J gene: TRBJ1-2
D gene: -

CDR3 DNA: TGTGCCAGCAGGCAGGCAGGGCGGGGGAACACTGAAGCTTTCTTT
CDR3 protein: CASRQAGRGNTEAFF
V gene: TRBV2
clone size: -
J gene: TRBJ1-1
D gene: -

CDR3 DNA: TGTGCCAGCAGCTTGGGGGACAGGGCTGGCTACACCTTC
CDR3 protein: CASSLGDRAGYTF
V gene: TRBV5-4
clone size: -
J gene: TRBJ1-2
D gene: TRBD1

CDR3 DNA: TGTGCCAGCAGCCAAGACTCCTCTCGAGAGACCCAGTACTTC
CDR3 protein: CASSQDSSRETQYF
V gene: TRBV3-1/TRBV3-2
clone size: -
J gene: TRBJ2-5
D gene: -

CDR3 DNA: TGTGCCAGCAGCCCGACGGGGACACGGGGCACCGGGGAGCTGTTTTTT
CDR3 protein: CASSPTGTRGTGELFF
V gene: TRBV5-5
clone size: -
J gene: TRBJ2-2
D gene: -

CDR3 DNA: TGCAGCGTTTACGGGACAGCGTCTACCGAGCAGTACTTC
CDR3 protein: CSVYGTASTEQYF
V gene: TRBV29-1
clone size: -
J gene: TRBJ2-7
D gene: TRBD1

CDR3 DNA: TGTGCCATACTTCCAGGGAAGACAGGCTTCCTCGGAGCTTTCTTT
CDR3 protein: CAILPGKTGFLGAFF
V gene: TRBV6-5
clone size: once
J gene: TRBJ1-1
D gene: -

CDR3 DNA: TGTGCCAGCAGTTGGGGACAGCAAAAGAATGAAAAACTGTTTTTT
CDR3 protein: CASSWGQQKNEKLFF
V gene: TRBV6-5
clone size: few
J gene: TRBJ1-4
D gene: TRBD1

CDR3 DNA: TGTGCCACCACTCGGACAGGGGGCTATCAGCCCCAGCATTTT
CDR3 protein: CATTRTGGYQPQHF
V gene: TRBV28
clone size: -
J gene: TRBJ1-5
D gene: TRBD1

CDR3 DNA: TGTGCCAGCTCACCTCGGAGGAGGTTGGACTATGGCTACACCTTC
CDR3 protein: CASSPRRRLDYGYTF
V gene: TRBV18
clone size: -
J gene: TRBJ1-2
D gene: -

CDR3 DNA: TGTGCCAGCAGGGGGACAGGTGGGGCGAACTATGGCTACACCTTC
CDR3 protein: CASRGTGGANYGYTF
V gene: TRBV5-6
clone size: -
J gene: TRBJ1-2
D gene: TRBD1

CDR3 DNA: TGTGCCAGCAGCTCATCCGGGTTAGAAGCTTTCTTT
CDR3 protein: CASSSSGLEAFF
V gene: TRBV3-1/TRBV3-2
clone size: once
J gene: TRBJ1-1
D gene: -

CDR3 DNA: TGTGCCAGCAGCGTAGGGGTCAGTAGCGGGGGTGTGTCCTCCTACGAGCAGTACTTC
CDR3 protein: CASSVGVSSGGVSSYEQYF
V gene: TRBV9
clone size: -
J gene: TRBJ2-7
D gene: TRBD2

CDR3 DNA: TGTGCCAGTAGAAGACAGGGCGGCGGCTACACCTTC
CDR3 protein: CASRRQGGGYTF
V gene: TRBV19
clone size: -
J gene: TRBJ1-2
D gene: TRBD1

CDR3 DNA: TGTGCCTGGAGTCAGGGGTTGGGGTCACCCCTCCACTTT
CDR3 protein: CAWSQGLGSPLHF
V gene: TRBV30
clone size: once
J gene: TRBJ1-6
D gene: -

CDR3 DNA: TGTGCCAGCAGCAACCCTTGGGGGGGGGCCTTGGAGGACGAGCAGTACTTC
CDR3 protein: CASSNPWGGALEDEQYF
V gene: TRBV9
clone size: once
J gene: TRBJ2-7
D gene: -

CDR3 DNA: TGTGCCAGCAGCTTAATGACAGGTGTCACTGAAGCTTTCTTT
CDR3 protein: CASSLMTGVTEAFF
V gene: TRBV7-2
clone size: -
J gene: TRBJ1-1
D gene: -

CDR3 DNA: TGTGCCAGCAGCTTACCACGGACAGGGGTAACTGGCTACACCTTC
CDR3 protein: CASSLPRTGVTGYTF
V gene: TRBV5-4
clone size: few
J gene: TRBJ1-2
D gene: TRBD1

CDR3 DNA: TGTGCCAGCAGTCACGGACAAAGGAACACTGAAGCTTTCTTT
CDR3 protein: CASSHGQRNTEAFF
V gene: TRBV6-2/TRBV6-3
clone size: -
J gene: TRBJ1-1
D gene: -

CDR3 DNA: TGTGCCAGTAGCGTACAGGTGACAGGGCTTCGGCCTGAAGCTTTCTTT
CDR3 protein: CASSVQVTGLRPEAFF
V gene: TRBV19
clone size: -
J gene: TRBJ1-1
D gene: TRBD1

CDR3 DNA: TGTGCCAGCAGCTCGTTGGGAGAGGGACAGGGAGACGAAAAACTGTTTTTT
CDR3 protein: CASSSLGEGQGDEKLFF
V gene: TRBV7-9
clone size: -
J gene: TRBJ1-4
D gene: TRBD1

CDR3 DNA: TGTGCCAGTAGTATGGGCACGCAGGGGGCCCTCAACACTGAAGCTTTCTTT
CDR3 protein: CASSMGTQGALNTEAFF
V gene: TRBV19
clone size: -
J gene: TRBJ1-1
D gene: TRBD1

CDR3 DNA: TGTGCCAGCAGCTCCTGGCCAGGAAACACTGAAGCTTTCTTT
CDR3 protein: CASSSWPGNTEAFF
V gene: TRBV7-8
clone size: -
J gene: TRBJ1-1
D gene: -

CDR3 DNA: TGTGCCAGCAGCCAAGGTCCGGGGTCACCCCTCCACTTT
CDR3 protein: CASSQGPGSPLHF
V gene: TRBV3-1/TRBV3-2
clone size: -
J gene: TRBJ1-6
D gene: -

CDR3 DNA: TGTGCCAGCAGGGGAGCTTCCTCCTACGAGCAGTACTTC
CDR3 protein: CASRGASSYEQYF
V gene: TRBV6-1
clone size: -
J gene: TRBJ2-7
D gene: -

CDR3 DNA: TGTGCCAGCTCACCTGGGACGGGGGGGGATCAGCCCCAGCATTTT
CDR3 protein: CASSPGTGGDQPQHF
V gene: TRBV18
clone size: -
J gene: TRBJ1-5
D gene: -

CDR3 DNA: TGTGCCAGCAGCCAAGATCGTCGGGGATTTGAAGCTTTCTTT
CDR3 protein: CASSQDRRGFEAFF
V gene: TRBV3-1/TRBV3-2
clone size: -
J gene: TRBJ1-1
D gene: -

CDR3 DNA: TGTGCCAGCTCACCGTCGACAGGGGCCATGGGCACTGAAGCTTTCTTT
CDR3 protein: CASSPSTGAMGTEAFF
V gene: TRBV18
clone size: -
J gene: TRBJ1-1
D gene: TRBD1

CDR3 DNA: TGTGCCAGCAGCCGGAGGGTCGCAACTAATGAAAAACTGTTTTTT
CDR3 protein: CASSRRVATNEKLFF
V gene: TRBV6-5
clone size: -
J gene: TRBJ1-4
D gene: -

CDR3 DNA: TGTGCCAGCTCACCCTCAGACAATCAGCCCCAGCATTTT
CDR3 protein: CASSPSDNQPQHF
V gene: TRBV18
clone size: few
J gene: TRBJ1-5
D gene: -

CDR3 DNA: TGTGCCAGCAGCTTAAAAGGGGCTCAGCCCCAGCATTTT
CDR3 protein: CASSLKGAQPQHF
V gene: TRBV7-2
clone size: -
J gene: TRBJ1-5
D gene: -

CDR3 DNA: TGTGCCAGTAGTGACGTCGGAGGGATTGGGACTGAAGCTTTCTTT
CDR3 protein: CASSDVGGIGTEAFF
V gene: TRBV19
clone size: -
J gene: TRBJ1-1
D gene: -

CDR3 DNA: TGTGCCAGTAGTATAAAGCCCGGGGAGCTGTTTTTT
CDR3 protein: CASSIKPGELFF
V gene: TRBV19
clone size: -
J gene: TRBJ2-2
D gene: -

CDR3 DNA: TGTGCCAGTAGTATCGGGGACAGGGGTGACATTCAGTACTTC
CDR3 protein: CASSIGDRGDIQYF
V gene: TRBV19
clone size: -
J gene: TRBJ2-4
D gene: TRBD1

CDR3 DNA: TGTGCCAGCACCCAGACTAGCGGGGGGCCTTTGTACGAGCAGTACTTC
CDR3 protein: CASTQTSGGPLYEQYF
V gene: TRBV28
clone size: -
J gene: TRBJ2-7
D gene: TRBD2

CDR3 DNA: TGCGCCAGCAGCCAAGAAGAACGGGGGACGGGTGGCTACACCTTC
CDR3 protein: CASSQEERGTGGYTF
V gene: TRBV4-1
clone size: -
J gene: TRBJ1-2
D gene: -

CDR3 DNA: TGTGCCAGCAGTAACAGGGAAGAAAGAACTGAAGCTTTCTTT
CDR3 protein: CASSNREERTEAFF
V gene: TRBV6-5
clone size: -
J gene: TRBJ1-1
D gene: -

CDR3 DNA: TGTGCCAGTAGTATACAAGTGGGGCGGAATCAGCCCCAGCATTTT
CDR3 protein: CASSIQVGRNQPQHF
V gene: TRBV19
clone size: -
J gene: TRBJ1-5
D gene: -

CDR3 DNA: TGTGCCAGCAGTCCCACCGACAGGACTGGGGCCAACGTCCTGACTTTC
CDR3 protein: CASSPTDRTGANVLTF
V gene: TRBV27
clone size: -
J gene: TRBJ2-6
D gene: -

CDR3 DNA: TGTGCCATCAGAAGGACTAGCGGCACAGATACGCAGTATTTT
CDR3 protein: CAIRRTSGTDTQYF
V gene: TRBV10-3
clone size: -
J gene: TRBJ2-3
D gene: TRBD2

CDR3 DNA: TGTGCCAGCAGCCACGGCTCTGGAAACACCATATATTTT
CDR3 protein: CASSHGSGNTIYF
V gene: TRBV3-1/TRBV3-2
clone size: -
J gene: TRBJ1-3
D gene: -

CDR3 DNA: TGTGCCAGCTCACGTCAGGCCGAGGAGGCCTACACCGGGGAGCTGTTTTTT
CDR3 protein: CASSRQAEEAYTGELFF
V gene: TRBV18
clone size: -
J gene: TRBJ2-2
D gene: -

CDR3 DNA: TGTGCCAGCAGCCATGGGGCAATAGGGATGAACACTGAAGCTTTCTTT
CDR3 protein: CASSHGAIGMNTEAFF
V gene: TRBV11-3
clone size: -
J gene: TRBJ1-1
D gene: -

CDR3 DNA: TGTGCCAGCAGTTCAGGGTGGTATTCACCCCTCCACTTT
CDR3 protein: CASSSGWYSPLHF
V gene: TRBV12-3/TRBV12-4
clone size: -
J gene: TRBJ1-6
D gene: -

CDR3 DNA: TGTGCCAGTAGACCCCCGGGACAGGGGAATTCACCCCTCCACTTT
CDR3 protein: CASRPPGQGNSPLHF
V gene: TRBV19
clone size: -
J gene: TRBJ1-6
D gene: TRBD1

CDR3 DNA: TGCAGCGTGGGGGACAGCCAGTATCAGCCCCAGCATTTT
CDR3 protein: CSVGDSQYQPQHF
V gene: TRBV29-1
clone size: -
J gene: TRBJ1-5
D gene: TRBD1

CDR3 DNA: TGTGCCAGCTCCCCTGGTGTGGCCCTCACAGATACGCAGTATTTT
CDR3 protein: CASSPGVALTDTQYF
V gene: TRBV18
clone size: -
J gene: TRBJ2-3
D gene: -

CDR3 DNA: TGCGCCAGCAGGAGCGGGACGGTTTTATACGAGCAGTACTTC
CDR3 protein: CASRSGTVLYEQYF
V gene: TRBV10-1
clone size: -
J gene: TRBJ2-7
D gene: TRBD2

CDR3 DNA: TGTGCCACCAACTCGGGGACTAGGGGAGATACGCAGTATTTT
CDR3 protein: CATNSGTRGDTQYF
V gene: TRBV5-5
clone size: -
J gene: TRBJ2-3
D gene: TRBD2

CDR3 DNA: TGTGCCAGCAGCTTAGGCGGGGCCCCTAGCAATCAGCCCCAGCATTTT
CDR3 protein: CASSLGGAPSNQPQHF
V gene: TRBV7-9
clone size: -
J gene: TRBJ1-5
D gene: -